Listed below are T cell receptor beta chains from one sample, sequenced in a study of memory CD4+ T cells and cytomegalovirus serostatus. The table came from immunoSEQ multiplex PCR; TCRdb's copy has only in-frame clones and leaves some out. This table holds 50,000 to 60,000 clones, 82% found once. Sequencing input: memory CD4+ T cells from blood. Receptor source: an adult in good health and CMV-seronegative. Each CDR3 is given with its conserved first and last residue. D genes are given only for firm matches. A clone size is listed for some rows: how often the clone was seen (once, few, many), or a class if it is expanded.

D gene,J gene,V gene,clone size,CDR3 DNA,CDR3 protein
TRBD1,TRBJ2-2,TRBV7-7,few,TGTGCTAGCAGCGTGGACAGGTCCACCGGGGAGCTGTTTTTT,CASSVDRSTGELFF
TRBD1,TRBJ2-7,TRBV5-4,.,TGTGCCAGCAGCATGAGGGGGCGAGGCTACGAGCAGTACTTC,CASSMRGRGYEQYF
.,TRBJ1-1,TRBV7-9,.,TGTGCCAGCAGCCCAAAGGACACCTTGAACACTGAAGCTTTCTTT,CASSPKDTLNTEAFF
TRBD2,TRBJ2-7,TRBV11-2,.,TGTGCCAGCAGCTTAGAAAGGGGAGGGTGGGACGAGCAGTACTTC,CASSLERGGWDEQYF
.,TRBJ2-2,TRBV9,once,TGTGCCAGCAGCGTTGGCACATTGAACACCGGGGAGCTGTTTTTT,CASSVGTLNTGELFF
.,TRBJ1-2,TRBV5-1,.,TGCGCCAGCAGCTTAAGCCTGGCTAACTATGGCTACACCTTC,CASSLSLANYGYTF
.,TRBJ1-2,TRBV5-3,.,TGTGCCAGAAGCTTGGACAAGCCATCTACGACAGTTTTCTATGGCTACACCTTC,CARSLDKPSTTVFYGYTF
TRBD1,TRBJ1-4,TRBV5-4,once,TGTGCCAGCAGCTCGACGGGACAGGGACAGGAAAAACTGTTTTTT,CASSSTGQGQEKLFF
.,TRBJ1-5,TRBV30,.,TGTGCCTGGAGTGTCGGCAGTCATCAGCCCCAGCATTTT,CAWSVGSHQPQHF
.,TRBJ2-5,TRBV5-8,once,TGTGCCAGCAGCCGCCTGGGTGAGACCCAGTACTTC,CASSRLGETQYF
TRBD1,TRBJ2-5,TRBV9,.,TGTGCCAGCAGCGCCCAGACAGGGGGATTCCGGGAGACCCAGTACTTC,CASSAQTGGFRETQYF
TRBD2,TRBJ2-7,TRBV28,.,TGTGCCAGCAGTCGGGAGGGGAGCGGTGAGTACGAGCAGTACTTC,CASSREGSGEYEQYF
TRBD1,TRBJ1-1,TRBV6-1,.,TGTGCCAGCAGCGGGACAGGGGGCTTTATAACTGAAGCTTTCTTT,CASSGTGGFITEAFF
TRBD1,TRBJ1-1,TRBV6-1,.,TGTGCCAGCAGTGGGACAGGAGAAGCTTTCTTT,CASSGTGEAFF
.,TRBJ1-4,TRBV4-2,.,TGTGCCAGCAGCCAAGTTGGAGGGCAGGGGAGTGAAAAACTGTTTTTT,CASSQVGGQGSEKLFF
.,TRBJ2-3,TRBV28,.,TGTGCCACCAAAGAGTATCAGGGTGGTAGCACAGATACGCAGTATTTT,CATKEYQGGSTDTQYF
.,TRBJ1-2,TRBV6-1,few,TGTGCCAGCAGTGAATCTGCGGGACCCTGGGCACAGTACACCTTC,CASSESAGPWAQYTF
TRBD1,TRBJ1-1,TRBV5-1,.,TGCGCCAGCAGCTTTGCGGGGTGGAACAGGGGGCGGTACACTGAAGCTTTCTTT,CASSFAGWNRGRYTEAFF
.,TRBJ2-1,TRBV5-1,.,TGCGCCAGCAGCCCTAACTTCCGGGGGTCCTACAATGAGCAGTTCTTC,CASSPNFRGSYNEQFF
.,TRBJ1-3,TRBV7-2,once,TGTGCCAGCAGCTCAGACTCTGGAAACACCATATATTTT,CASSSDSGNTIYF
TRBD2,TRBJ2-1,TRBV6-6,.,TGTGCCAGCATAAGGAGCGGGGGGGATGAGCAGTTCTTC,CASIRSGGDEQFF
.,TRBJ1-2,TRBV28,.,TGTGCCAGCAGTTTAGCTATGGCTGGGAACTATGGCTACACCTTC,CASSLAMAGNYGYTF
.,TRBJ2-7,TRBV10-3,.,TGTGCCATCAGTGGGACGCGTTTTCGGAACGAGCAGTACTTC,CAISGTRFRNEQYF
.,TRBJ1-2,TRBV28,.,TGTGCCAGCACGGTCGGACTAAATAGCTACACCTTC,CASTVGLNSYTF
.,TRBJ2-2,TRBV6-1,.,TGTGCCAGCAAGTGGGGTAGCCGGAACACCGGGGAGCTGTTTTTT,CASKWGSRNTGELFF
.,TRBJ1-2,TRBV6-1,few,TGTGCCAGCACCCAACCGGGCGGTCCTAACTATGGCTACACCTTC,CASTQPGGPNYGYTF
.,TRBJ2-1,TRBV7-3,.,TGTGCCAGCAGCCCCGTTGTCGCCGGCAATGAGCAGTTCTTC,CASSPVVAGNEQFF
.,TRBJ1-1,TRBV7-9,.,TGTGCCAGCAGCTTAGCCCCCGGGGGCGGGGACACTGAAGCTTTCTTT,CASSLAPGGGDTEAFF
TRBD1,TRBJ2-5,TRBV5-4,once,TGTGCCAGCAGCTCACAGGGGACGGAGACCCAGTACTTC,CASSSQGTETQYF
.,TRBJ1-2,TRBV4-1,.,TGCGCCAGCAGCCCCCAGGGATCCCTAAACTATGGCTACACCTTC,CASSPQGSLNYGYTF
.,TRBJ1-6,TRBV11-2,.,TGTGCCAGCAGCCCGGGGGGCATGCCGGGTTCACCCCTCCACTTT,CASSPGGMPGSPLHF
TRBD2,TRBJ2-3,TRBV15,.,TGTGCCACCAGCAGAGATGTGGGACTAGCGGGGCCGAAAGATACGCAGTATTTT,CATSRDVGLAGPKDTQYF
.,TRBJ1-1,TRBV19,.,TGTGCCAGTACCCCTAGCGGATGGGGTAGGAACACTGAAGCTTTCTTT,CASTPSGWGRNTEAFF
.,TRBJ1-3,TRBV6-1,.,TGTGCCAGCCTCCTCGGGAACACCATATATTTT,CASLLGNTIYF
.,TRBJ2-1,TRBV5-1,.,TGCGCCAGCAGCTTGGAAGCGACACGATACAATGAGCAGTTCTTC,CASSLEATRYNEQFF
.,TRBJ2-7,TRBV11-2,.,TGTGCCAGCAGCTTAGATATGGGACGGAATCACTACGAGCAGTACTTC,CASSLDMGRNHYEQYF
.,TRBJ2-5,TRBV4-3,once,TGCGCCAGCAGCCAAGCCAGCGGAGAGACCCAGTACTTC,CASSQASGETQYF
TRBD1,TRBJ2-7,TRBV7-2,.,TGTGCCAGCAGCTTAGCGAGTGCAGGGGGCCGGGAGCAGTACTTC,CASSLASAGGREQYF
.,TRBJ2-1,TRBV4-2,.,TGTGCCAGCAGCCAAGACGAACCCGCCAGGGCCTACAATGAGCAGTTCTTC,CASSQDEPARAYNEQFF
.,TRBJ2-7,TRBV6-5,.,TGTGCCAGCAGTAGGACCGACTCCTACGAGCAGTACTTC,CASSRTDSYEQYF
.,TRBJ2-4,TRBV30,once,TGTGCCTGGAGCCCTTCAACCAAAAACATTCAGTACTTC,CAWSPSTKNIQYF
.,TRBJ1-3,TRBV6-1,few,TGTGCCAGCAGTGAAGCGCCTCAGGGAAACACCATATATTTT,CASSEAPQGNTIYF
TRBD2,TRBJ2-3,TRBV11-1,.,TGTGCCAGCGGCGGGGGTACGCAGTATTTT,CASGGGTQYF
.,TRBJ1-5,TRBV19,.,TGTGCCAGTAGTAATGTGGGAATGAACAATCAGCCCCAGCATTTT,CASSNVGMNNQPQHF
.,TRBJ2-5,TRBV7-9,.,TGTGCCAGCAGCTTACCTCCCCAAGAGACCCAGTACTTC,CASSLPPQETQYF
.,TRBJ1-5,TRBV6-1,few,TGTGCCAGCAGGCCATCCATCGGGCCCCAGCATTTT,CASRPSIGPQHF
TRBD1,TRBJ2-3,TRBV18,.,TGTGCCAGCTCACCCTGGGACAGTAGCACAGATACGCAGTATTTT,CASSPWDSSTDTQYF
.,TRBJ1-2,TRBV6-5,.,TGTGCCAGCAGTTACGCAAGGGGGGAAGGCTACACCTTC,CASSYARGEGYTF
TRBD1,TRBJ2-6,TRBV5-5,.,TGTGCCAGCAGTTACCGGGACAGCAACCTCTCTGGGGCCAACGTCCTGACTTTC,CASSYRDSNLSGANVLTF
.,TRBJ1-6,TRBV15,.,TGTGCCACCAGCGGGGGAGCCTCCTATAATTCACCCCTCCACTTT,CATSGGASYNSPLHF
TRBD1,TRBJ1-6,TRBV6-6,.,TGTGCCAGCAGACCCGGACAGGGTCGGAATAATTCACCCCTCCACTTT,CASRPGQGRNNSPLHF
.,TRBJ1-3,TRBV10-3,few,TGTGCCATCAGTGGAACGCTTTCTGGAAACACCATATATTTT,CAISGTLSGNTIYF
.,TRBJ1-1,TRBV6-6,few,TGTGCCAGCAGCCCGCAGGGTCTGAACACTGAAGCTTTCTTT,CASSPQGLNTEAFF
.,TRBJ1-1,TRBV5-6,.,TGTGCCAGCAGCTCGCAAGTTGAAGCTTTCTTT,CASSSQVEAFF
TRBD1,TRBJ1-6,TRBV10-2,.,TGCGCCAGCAGTGTACAGGGGGCCAGGTCACCCCTCCACTTT,CASSVQGARSPLHF
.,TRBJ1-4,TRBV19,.,TGTGCCAGTCAGGCAACTAATGAAAAACTGTTTTTT,CASQATNEKLFF